Sequencing of this T cell receptor beta chain was carried out in a study of identical twins. Between the trimmed V and J ends, which lost 2 bases and 2 bases, there was a span of 6 bases. CDR1 and CDR2 from the germline V gene are WSHSY and SAAADI. The CDR3 runs 13 residues. TCRdb fed the 5' RACE reads into MiXCR, producing one record per CDR3 protein. The repertoire holds roughly 250,000 distinct CDR3 sequences, with roughly an eighth as singletons. This TCR was sampled from a woman aged 18-30 years in good health. V is TRBV10-2 and J is TRBJ1-2, with D maybe TRBD1 (5 bases). The specimen sequenced was memory (CD45RO+) T cells sorted from blood. The CDR3 DNA follows: TGCGCCAGCAGTGAGAACAGGAACTATGGCTACACCTTC. This codes for CASSENRNYGYTF.